This paragraph reports one TCR beta chain. 60 Vbeta and 13 Jbeta primers were used in PCR. As processed by the authors: A later analysis counted about 80 million unique TCR beta chains, some 12 million shared. Clones were sequenced by immunoSEQ multiplex PCR, and TCRdb holds only the in-frame ones, with some missing. V, J and clone size reflect that table, while D and trimming were determined from the DNA. Of 130,000 to 150,000 clones listed, 70% to 85% are singletons. Germline-derived CDR1 and CDR2 are LGHNT and FRNRAP. With 0 bases removed from V and 2 bases from J, the gap between germline ends came to 10 bases. The CDR3 is 15 residues long. The sample comes from a study of cytomegalovirus exposure and HLA in healthy donors.

The source material was PBMCs. The chain is built from TRBV12-5 and TRBJ1-2; no clear D. The TCR comes from a woman in her fifties or sixties in good health and CMV-seropositive. CDR3 protein: CASGLVVRGNYGYTF. As DNA, the CDR3 is TGTGCTAGTGGTTTGGTAGTCAGAGGGAACTATGGCTACACCTTC.